Sequencing of this T cell receptor (beta chain) was carried out in a study of T cells after posttransplantation cyclophosphamide. This clone was seen a few times. Its antigen remains unknown. Overall study results and limits: Recipient CMV seropositivity and CMV reactivation strongly tracked TRB clonality. Skin or GI-infiltrating T cells shared few TRB sequences with blood. Donor CD8+ memory clones often dominated recipient blood repertoires at later times.

V lost 6 bases to trimming and J lost 5 bases; unmatched junction nucleotides: 11. The CDR3 loop spans 15 amino acids. CDR1 LNHNV and CDR2 YYDKDF come from the germline V gene (reference sequence). The table came from immunoSEQ multiplex PCR; TCRdb's copy has only in-frame clones and leaves some out. The sample holds tens of thousands of clones, and no clone turns up only once. The receptor was isolated from a man aged 35-49 years in good health, CMV-negative, and a related stem cell transplant donor. Sequencing was done on a sample of PBMCs. The chain joins TRBV15 to TRBJ2-5, with 8 positions matching TRBD1. The CDR3 nucleotides read TGTGCCACCAGACCGGACAGGGTTGGGGGGGAGACCCAGTACTTC. Its protein product is CATRPDRVGGETQYF. The full variable domain, rest sourced from reference TRBV15 and TRBJ2-5, is DAMVIQNPRYQVTQFGKPVTLSCSQTLNHNVMYWYQQKSSQAPKLLFHYYDKDFNNEADTPDNFQSRRPNTSFCFLDIRSPGLGDTAMYLCATRPDRVGGETQYFGPGTRLLVL.